This TCR beta chain appears in the sequencing data of a study of post-analysis software for immune sequencing data. About the research overall: Relapsing-remitting, secondary progressive and progressive-relapsing forms made up the multiple sclerosis disease courses.

Germline V gene data show CDR1 as MNHEY and CDR2 as SMNVEV (reference sequence). This CDR3 region has 13 residues. V shed 5 bases and J 9 bases; nucleotides not matched to a gene: 7. Unique-molecular-identifier-tagged TCR beta cDNA libraries were used. Input of about 0.95 to 11 million T cells yielded 500,000 to 650,000 cDNA molecules. TCRdb reprocessed the PCR reads via MiXCR and lists one record per CDR3 protein. The profile shows almost 700,000 distinct CDR3 sequences, roughly three fifths of them singletons. Concerning this clonotype itself: Its antigen is unknown.

Study observations and caveats: Compared with controls, patients had more of 4 or 5 TRBV segments, including TRBV5-6, TRBV5-1 and TRBV20-1. When compared against controls, multiple sclerosis patients showed significantly lower normalized Chao1 diversity. By F measure, samples from a shared preparation batch strongly co-clustered.

The V gene is TRBV27, the J gene TRBJ2-1; 7 positions match TRBD1. This clonotype was obtained from a girl aged 2 to 9 with multiple sclerosis. Specimen: blood. The CDR3 sequence is CASSGTNRGEQFF. CDR3 sequence (DNA): TGTGCCAGCAGTGGCACAAACAGGGGTGAGCAGTTCTTC.